The 26 T cell receptor beta chains given below trace back to one sample, sequenced in a study of T cell clusters in autoimmune cytopenias. Each sample's input was approximately 270 ng genomic DNA, 35,000 to 40,000 genome equivalents. One tube held mixed TRB-A and TRB-B primer pools for touch-down PCR. TCRdb re-analyzed the multiplex PCR reads; it lists each CDR3 protein once, without DNA. This sample contains roughly 11,000 distinct CDR3 sequences. The sample was also reused in another study, on T cell repertoires in aging, cancer and after chemotherapy.

Sequenced input: peripheral blood. These receptors came from a human donor in good health.

The chain carries TRBV18 and TRBJ2-1; TCRdb returns TRBD1, unconfirmable since there is no DNA. Germline assignment: CDR1 KGHSH and CDR2 LQKENI. CDR3 length: 17 residues. The CDR3 region is CASSPLRTGGVYNEQFF.

This chain links TRBV19 with TRBJ2-7; TCRdb's D call of TRBD1 is untestable without DNA. Germline loops: CDR1 LNHDA, CDR2 SQIVND (reference sequence). CDR3 length equals 15 residues. CDR3 region: CASSFTGSTSYEQYF.

This sequence joins TRBV18 and TRBJ1-6. The CDR3 is 18 residues long. From germline, CDR1 is KGHSH and CDR2 LQKENI. CDR3 protein: CASSPGLQMGSYNSPLHF.

The chain combines TRBV7-2 with TRBJ2-1; TCRdb indicates TRBD2, and absent DNA this call remains unverified. Germline values: CDR1 SGHTA, CDR2 FQGNSA. The CDR3 has 14 residues. The CDR3 here is CASSFEGGYNEQFF.

V gene TRBV20-1 combines with J gene TRBJ2-7; the D call from TCRdb, TRBD1, cannot be confirmed without DNA. Germline V gene sequence: CDR1 DFQATT, CDR2 SNEGSKA (reference sequence). This CDR3 is 16 amino acids long. This CDR3 reads CSANERGTGPASEQYF.

The chain is built from TRBV29-1 and TRBJ1-1; as DNA is missing, the TRBD1 call by TCRdb cannot be tested. Germline V gene data show CDR1 as SQVTM and CDR2 as ANQGSEA. This CDR3 is built from 14 residues. CDR3 sequence: CSTGRGGMNTEAFF.

The J gene is TRBJ2-2, the V gene TRBV5-4. CDR1 and CDR2 from the germline V gene are SGHNT and YYREEE (reference sequence). The CDR3 loop spans 16 amino acids. CDR3: CASSLAKSRGTGELFF. The full variable domain, rest sourced from reference TRBV5-4 and TRBJ2-2, is ETGVTQSPTHLIKTRGQQVTLRCSSQSGHNTVSWYQQALGQGPQFIFQYYREEENGRGNFPPRFSGLQFPNYSSELNVNALELDDSALYLCASSLAKSRGTGELFFGEGSRLTVL.

This CDR3 reads CASSRGAATSTDTQYF. The rearrangement uses TRBV4-3 and TRBJ2-3; without DNA, the TCRdb call of TRBD2 cannot be checked. Germline V lookup: CDR1 LGHNA, CDR2 YSLEER. This CDR3 contains 16 residues.

The V call is TRBV6-2 or TRBV6-3, the J call TRBJ2-2; TCRdb calls TRBD1, which cannot be checked without DNA. This CDR3 comprises 15 residues. CDR1 is MNHEY, CDR2 SVGEGT, per germline. CDR3 sequence reads: CASGRQGSIRGKLFF.

The rearrangement joins TRBV27 to TRBJ2-1; the D call from TCRdb, TRBD2, cannot be confirmed without DNA. The CDR3 length is 16 residues. CDR1 and CDR2 from the germline V gene are MNHEY and SMNVEV (reference sequence). CDR3 region: CASSTPTSGSANEQFF.

This rearrangement joins TRBV6-1 to TRBJ2-1; TCRdb designates TRBD2, a call that cannot be tested without DNA. From germline, CDR1 is MNHNS and CDR2 SASEGT. CDR3 length: 17 amino acids. CDR3 region: CASEGVYPGLLNNEQFF.

The chain joins TRBV6-6 to TRBJ1-3; as DNA is missing, the TRBD1 call by TCRdb cannot be tested. The germline CDR1 and CDR2 sequences are MNHNY and SVGAGI (reference sequence). This CDR3 spans 15 amino acids. CDR3 region: CASSPGRTSKNTIYF.

This rearrangement joins TRBV6-1 to TRBJ1-2; TCRdb calls TRBD1, which cannot be checked without DNA. From germline, CDR1 is MNHNS and CDR2 SASEGT. The CDR3 totals 13 residues. CDR3 sequence reads: CASKGTGTGGYTF.

This chain joins TRBV12-3 or TRBV12-4 and TRBJ2-3. The CDR3 is made up of 13 amino acids. This CDR3 reads CASGRRSTDTQYF.

The V call is TRBV6-2 or TRBV6-3, the J call TRBJ1-1; absent DNA, TCRdb's TRBD1 call cannot be checked. The CDR3 is made up of 19 amino acids. Germline CDR1 MNHEY, CDR2 SVGEGT. CDR3 loop: CASSYPVDRGTPMNTEAFF.

This clonotype ranks as medium-sized in terms of frequency. V gene TRBV6-2 or TRBV6-3 combines with J gene TRBJ2-5; as DNA is missing, the TRBD1 call by TCRdb cannot be tested. This CDR3 is 14 amino acids long. Germline CDR1 is MNHEY and CDR2 is SVGEGT. CDR3 region: CASKTRTAQETQYF.

The rearrangement uses TRBV6-2 or TRBV6-3 and TRBJ1-1; TCRdb's D call of TRBD1 is untestable without DNA. CDR1 is MNHEY, CDR2 SVGEGT, per germline. The CDR3 length is 16 residues. Here the CDR3 reads CASSSTVGRMNTEAFF.

This rearrangement joins TRBV14 to TRBJ2-5; TCRdb gives TRBD1 as the D gene, but with no DNA this cannot be confirmed. Germline CDR1 is SGHDN and CDR2 is FVKESK. There are 15 residues in the CDR3. This CDR3 is CASSQMGQGKETQYF.

By frequency, this clonotype is medium-sized. The gene calls are TRBV19 and TRBJ2-6. The CDR3 runs 15 residues. CDR1 is LNHDA and CDR2 is SQIVND in the germline V gene (reference sequence). CDR3 protein: CASSIGWSGANVLTF.

The rearrangement joins TRBV15 to TRBJ2-3; TCRdb picks TRBD2, but there is no DNA to check that call. This CDR3 contains 18 residues. Germline assignment: CDR1 LNHNV and CDR2 YYDKDF (reference sequence). CDR3 amino acids: CATSRAKTSGGAKDTQYF.

The chain couples TRBV15 to TRBJ1-3; with no DNA, the TCRdb D assignment of TRBD1 cannot be verified. CDR3 length equals 17 residues. The germline gives CDR1 LNHNV, CDR2 YYDKDF (reference sequence). CDR3 loop: CATSRRAGEDSGNTIYF.

J is TRBJ1-2 and V is TRBV7-3. The CDR3 has 14 residues. The germline CDR1 and CDR2 sequences are SGHTA and FQGTGA. The CDR3 here is CASSPPAGGYGYTF. Complete variable domain (other parts from reference TRBV7-3 and TRBJ1-2): GAGVSQTPSNKVTEKGKYVELRCDPISGHTALYWYRQSLGQGPEFLIYFQGTGAADDSGLPNDRFFAVRPEGSVSTLKIQRTERGDSAVYLCASSPPAGGYGYTFGSGTRLTVV.

This clonotype counts as medium-sized by frequency. V and J are TRBV6-6 and TRBJ2-6; with no DNA, the TCRdb D assignment of TRBD1 cannot be verified. Germline assignment: CDR1 MNHNY and CDR2 SVGAGI (reference sequence). The CDR3 has 17 residues. This chain's CDR3 is CASSYSQGFAGANVLTF.

This clonotype is called medium-sized (0.01 to 0.1%) based on its frequency. The rearrangement joins TRBV13 to TRBJ2-5; TCRdb lists TRBD1, though no DNA is available to test this call. Germline loops: CDR1 PRHDT, CDR2 FYEKMQ (reference sequence). The CDR3 contains 16 residues. CDR3 sequence: CASSCALALGGETQYF.

Frequency places this clonotype as medium-sized. The V call is TRBV19, the J call TRBJ2-3; the TCRdb call, TRBD1, lacks DNA for checking. The germline gives CDR1 LNHDA, CDR2 SQIVND (reference sequence). CDR3 length: 14 residues. CDR3 protein: CASSRGERIDTQYF.

The chain carries TRBV15 and TRBJ2-7; the D call of TRBD2 rests on TCRdb alone, since no DNA is present to check it. Germline V gene sequence: CDR1 LNHNV, CDR2 YYDKDF (reference sequence). This CDR3 has 15 amino acids. The CDR3 sequence is CATSRSGTSLYEQYF.